The 6 T cell receptor beta chains given below trace back to one sample, sequenced in a study of T cells in Graves' hyperthyroidism and ophthalmopathy. Using RNA transcripts as the source, TCR beta CDR3 regions were amplified. The HTBI primer set drove a first-round RT-PCR of the TCR CDR3. TCRdb ran MiXCR on the multiplex PCR reads and lists one entry per CDR3 protein. The sample yields about 400,000 distinct CDR3 sequences, approximately 14% seen once. The sample consisted of blood. Source of these receptors: a woman aged 55 to 70 with Graves' ophthalmopathy.

This clonotype occurred many times. The chain is built from TRBV18 and TRBJ2-7; weak D call: TRBD1 (5 bases). Trimming removed 4 bases from V and 0 bases from J, with 13 bases in between. The CDR3 is made up of 15 amino acids. The germline V gene has CDR1 KGHSH and CDR2 LQKENI. The CDR3: CASSRPQASSYEQYF. Here the CDR3 DNA reads TGTGCCAGCTCACGACCACAGGCAAGCTCCTACGAGCAGTACTTC.

V is TRBV5-4 and J is TRBJ2-1; 11 bases fit TRBD2. The germline V gene encodes CDR1 SGHNT and CDR2 YYREEE (reference sequence). The CDR3 runs to 15 residues. Trimming removed 2 bases from V and 6 bases from J; junction bases left unmatched: 4. Written as DNA, the CDR3 is TGTGCCAGCAGCTTCCGGACTAGCGGGTCCAATGAGCAGTTCTTC. This translates into CASSFRTSGSNEQFF.

This clonotype was seen a handful of times. The chain is built from TRBV19 and TRBJ2-3; tentatively, D is TRBD2 (5 bases). Between the trimmed V and J ends, which lost 1 base and 1 base, there was a span of 9 bases. The CDR3 covers 15 residues. CDR1 is LNHDA, CDR2 SQIVND, per germline (reference sequence). The CDR3 nucleotides are TGTGCCAGTAGTATAGCGGTCGGGGGCACAGATACGCAGTATTTT. Amino acid sequence: CASSIAVGGTDTQYF.

This clonotype was recorded at least ten times. The chain is built from TRBV28 and TRBJ2-1; 10 positions agree with TRBD2. This CDR3 comprises 13 residues. Germline lookup yields CDR1 MDHEN and CDR2 SYDVKM. With 5 bases clipped from V and 8 bases from J, the junction kept 3 bases outside the gene matches. This CDR3 reads CASSPSGRDEQFF. CDR3 nucleotide sequence: TGTGCCAGCAGTCCTAGCGGGAGAGATGAGCAGTTCTTC.

This clonotype appeared many times. The chain employs TRBV28 and TRBJ2-7, with 8 bases aligning to TRBD2. CDR1 is MDHEN and CDR2 is SYDVKM in the germline V gene. The CDR3 is 18 amino acids. J was trimmed by 5 bases and V by 8 bases; bases with no gene match: 23. The CDR3 loop is CASGGLGRGAGGANEQYF. DNA of the CDR3: TGTGCCAGCGGAGGGTTGGGGAGGGGGGCGGGAGGAGCCAACGAGCAGTACTTC.

This clonotype was observed at least ten times. The rearrangement joins TRBV5-1 to TRBJ2-3, with 9 bases aligning to TRBD1. The CDR3 length is 17 residues. The germline V gene has CDR1 SGHRS and CDR2 YFSETQ. With V trimmed by 4 bases and J by 5 bases, 14 bases remained unmatched. CDR3 DNA: TGCGCCAGCAGCCTCGCTCCCGGGACAGGGCGGATAGATACGCAGTATTTT. This sequence encodes CASSLAPGTGRIDTQYF.